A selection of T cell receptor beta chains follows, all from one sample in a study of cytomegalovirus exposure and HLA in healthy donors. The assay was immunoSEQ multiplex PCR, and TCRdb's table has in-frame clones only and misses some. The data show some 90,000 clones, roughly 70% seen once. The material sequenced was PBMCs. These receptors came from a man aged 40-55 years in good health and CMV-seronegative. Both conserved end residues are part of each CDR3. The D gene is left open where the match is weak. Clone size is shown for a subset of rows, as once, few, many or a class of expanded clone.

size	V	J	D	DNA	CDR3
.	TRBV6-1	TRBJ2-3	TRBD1	TGTGCCAGCAGTCCTCGGGACAGCGCCGACACGCAGTATTTT	CASSPRDSADTQYF
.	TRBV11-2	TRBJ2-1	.	TGTGCCAGCAGCTTCGGTAGGCAGGGCTATGAGCAGTTCTTC	CASSFGRQGYEQFF
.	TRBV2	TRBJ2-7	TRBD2	TGTGCCAGCCTTGGCGGGGGGCTCTCCTACGAGCGGTACTTC	CASLGGGLSYERYF
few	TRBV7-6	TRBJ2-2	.	TGTGCCAGCACCCTAATTATCCCACGCACCGGGGAGCTGTTTTTT	CASTLIIPRTGELFF
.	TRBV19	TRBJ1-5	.	TGTGCCAGTAGTCCCCGACGGGACAAGCTGTTGAGCAATCAGCCCCAGCATTTT	CASSPRRDKLLSNQPQHF
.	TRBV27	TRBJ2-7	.	TGTGCCAGCATCACCCATCTTGCCGCCTCCTACGAGCGGTACTTC	CASITHLAASYERYF
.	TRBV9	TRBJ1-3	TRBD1	TGTGCCAGCAGCGGGGGGACAGGGACGGGAAACACCATATATTTT	CASSGGTGTGNTIYF
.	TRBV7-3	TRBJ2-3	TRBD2	TGTGCCAGCAGCTTGGGACTAGCGGGGGGATTCACAGATACGCAGTATTTT	CASSLGLAGGFTDTQYF
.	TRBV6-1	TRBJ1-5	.	TGTGCCAGCAGTGCCAGGGATCAGCCCCAGCATTTT	CASSARDQPQHF
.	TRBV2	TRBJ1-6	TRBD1	TGTGCCAGCAGTGGGTGGGACAGGGTAAGGGCACCCCTCCACTTT	CASSGWDRVRAPLHF
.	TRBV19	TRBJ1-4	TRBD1	TGTGCCAGCAGGCGAATCCACAGGGGGATTAATGAAAAACTGTTTTTT	CASRRIHRGINEKLFF
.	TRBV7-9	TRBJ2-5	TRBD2	TGTGCCAGCAGCTTTGGGACTAGCGGGGGAGCTGCCCAGTACTTC	CASSFGTSGGAAQYF
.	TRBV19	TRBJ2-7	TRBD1	TGTGCCAGTAGTAACGTGACAGGGGTTTCGCAGCAGTACTTC	CASSNVTGVSQQYF
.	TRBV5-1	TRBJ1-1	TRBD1	TGCGCCAGCAGCTCCTACCGAGGACAGGTGGCTGAAGCTTTCTTT	CASSSYRGQVAEAFF
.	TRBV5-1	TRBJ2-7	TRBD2	TGCGCCAGCAGCTGGGATCCAACGGGACTAGCGGGGGGTGCCTACGAGCAGTACTTC	CASSWDPTGLAGGAYEQYF
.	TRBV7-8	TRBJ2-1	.	TGTGCCAGCACCCTACCTAATGAGCAGTTCTTC	CASTLPNEQFF
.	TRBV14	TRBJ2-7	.	TGTGCCAGCAGCCAAGACCCCTCGGGCTACGAGCAGTACTTC	CASSQDPSGYEQYF
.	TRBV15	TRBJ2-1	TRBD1	TGTGCCACCAGCCCCCGGGACAGGGGCAATGAGCAGTTCTTC	CATSPRDRGNEQFF
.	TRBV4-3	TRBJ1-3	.	TGCGCCAGCAGCCACGGGGGGCGGTCAATCGGAAACACCATATATTTT	CASSHGGRSIGNTIYF
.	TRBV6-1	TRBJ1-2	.	TGTGCCAGCAGCACCGGGACAACGAACTATGGCTACACCTTC	CASSTGTTNYGYTF
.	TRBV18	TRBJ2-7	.	TGTGCCAGCTCACCTTCAGGGACCTACGAGCAGTACTTC	CASSPSGTYEQYF
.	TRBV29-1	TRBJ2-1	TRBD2	TGCAGCGTATCCGTGACTAGCGGGGGGGGAGGGCAGTTCTTC	CSVSVTSGGGGQFF
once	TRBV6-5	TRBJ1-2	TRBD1	TGTGCCAGCAGTTTGGACAGGGAGACCTATGGCTACACCTTC	CASSLDRETYGYTF
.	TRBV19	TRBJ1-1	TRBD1	TGTGCCAGTAGTATATGGCAGGGGGAAACTGAAGCTTTCTTT	CASSIWQGETEAFF
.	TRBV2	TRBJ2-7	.	TGTGCCAGCTGCACAGGTTTTTACGAGCAGTACTTC	CASCTGFYEQYF
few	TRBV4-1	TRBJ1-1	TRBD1	TGCGCCAGCAGCCAAGCCTTATACGACAGGGGAACTGAAGCTTTCTTT	CASSQALYDRGTEAFF
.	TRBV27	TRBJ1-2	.	TGTGCCAGCAGTCTTAATCCGACAGGATGGGGATACACCTTC	CASSLNPTGWGYTF
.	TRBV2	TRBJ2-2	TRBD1	TGTGCCAGCAGCAGACAGGGGCACACCGGGGAGCTGTTTTTT	CASSRQGHTGELFF
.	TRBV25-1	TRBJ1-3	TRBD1	TGTGCCAGCCTCGGACAGGAACGTGGGGTCGCTGGAAACACCATATATTTT	CASLGQERGVAGNTIYF
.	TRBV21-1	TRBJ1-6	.	TGTGCCAGCCGCACCGGACAGGGGCAATGGAAAAATTCACCCCTCCACTTT	CASRTGQGQWKNSPLHF
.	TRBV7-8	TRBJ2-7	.	TGTGCCAGCAGCTTAGCAGGCGGAACCTACGAGCAGTACTTC	CASSLAGGTYEQYF
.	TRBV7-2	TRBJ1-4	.	TGTGCCAGCAGCCTCTCGACAGTGGGGGAAAAACTGTTTTTT	CASSLSTVGEKLFF
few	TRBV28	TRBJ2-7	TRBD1	TGTGCCAGCAGTTTTTCTAGGGGAGGACAGGGTGTAACCTACGAGCAGTACTTC	CASSFSRGGQGVTYEQYF
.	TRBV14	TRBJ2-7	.	TGTGCCAGCAGCCTCTTAGGGGGGGCTGGGGAGCAGTACTTC	CASSLLGGAGEQYF
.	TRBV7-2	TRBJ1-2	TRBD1	TGTGCCAGCAGCCGAGCTCCCGGGACAGCTAACTATGGCTACACCTTC	CASSRAPGTANYGYTF
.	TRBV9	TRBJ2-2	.	TGTGCCAGCAGCGTTGCGACACTGAACACCGGGGAGCTGTTTTTT	CASSVATLNTGELFF
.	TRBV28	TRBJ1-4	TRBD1	TGTGCCAGCAGTTTATTGGACAGGGCTGAAAGTGAAAAACTGTTTTTT	CASSLLDRAESEKLFF
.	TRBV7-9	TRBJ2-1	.	TGTTCCGGCATGGTTGGGGCTACGCGGGGTGAGCAGTTCTTC	CSGMVGATRGEQFF
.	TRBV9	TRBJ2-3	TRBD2	TGTGCCAGCAGCCCAAGGACTAGCGGGATCACAGATACGCAGTATTTT	CASSPRTSGITDTQYF
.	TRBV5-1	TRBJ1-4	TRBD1	TGCGCCAGCGGTCAAACAGGGGTAACTAATGAAAAACTGTTTTTT	CASGQTGVTNEKLFF
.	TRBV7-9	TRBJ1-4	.	TGTGCCAGCAGCTTAGGGGGCCTTGGGTACGAAAAACTGTTTTTT	CASSLGGLGYEKLFF
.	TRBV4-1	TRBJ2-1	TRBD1	TGCGCCAGCAGCCAAATTGCAAGGGACAGCTACAATGAGCAGTTCTTC	CASSQIARDSYNEQFF
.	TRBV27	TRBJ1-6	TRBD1	TGTGCCAGCAGTCCGACAGGGGGCTATTCACCCCTCCACTTT	CASSPTGGYSPLHF
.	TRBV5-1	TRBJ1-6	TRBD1	TGCGCCAGCAGCGAGGGGACAGGCTATAATTCACCCCTCCACTTT	CASSEGTGYNSPLHF
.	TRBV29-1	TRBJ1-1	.	TGCAGCGTTGCAGGGAAGGCTGAAGCTTTCTTT	CSVAGKAEAFF
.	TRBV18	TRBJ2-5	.	TGTGCCAGCTCACGTATCGGCTCACAGACCCAAGAGACCCAGTACTTC	CASSRIGSQTQETQYF
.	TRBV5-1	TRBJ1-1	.	TGCGCCAGCCATAACCCCCGGGACACTGAAGCTTTCTTT	CASHNPRDTEAFF
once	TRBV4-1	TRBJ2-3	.	TGCGCCAGTAGGAGTAAAATCACAGATACGCAGTATTTT	CASRSKITDTQYF
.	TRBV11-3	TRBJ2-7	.	TGTGCCAGCAGCCCCAGACTAGGCCCCTACGAGCAGTACTTC	CASSPRLGPYEQYF
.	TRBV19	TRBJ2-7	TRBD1	TGTGCCAGTAGTATCCGCCTTGACAGGGGAGCCGAGCAGTACTTC	CASSIRLDRGAEQYF
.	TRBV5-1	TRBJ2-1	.	TGCGCCAGCAGCTTGGGATGGTCGAGCTCCTACAATGAGCAGTTCTTC	CASSLGWSSSYNEQFF
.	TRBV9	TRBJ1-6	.	TGTGCCAGCAGCGGGGACGGGAGGAATTCACCCCTCCACTTT	CASSGDGRNSPLHF
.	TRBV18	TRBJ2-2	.	TGTGCCAGCTCACTGACGACAGGGAACACCGGGGAGCTGTTTTTT	CASSLTTGNTGELFF
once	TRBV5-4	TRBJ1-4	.	TGTGCCAGCAGCTTTTACCGGGACTCCAGGGAAAAACTGTTTTTT	CASSFYRDSREKLFF
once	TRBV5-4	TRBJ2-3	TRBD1	TGTGCCAGCAGCTTGGTGGGTGGCCAGGGGGCTTTAGATACGCAGTATTTT	CASSLVGGQGALDTQYF
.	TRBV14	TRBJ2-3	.	TGTGCCAGCAGTTCCGGCGGGGCCTTAAGCACAGATACGCAGTATTTT	CASSSGGALSTDTQYF
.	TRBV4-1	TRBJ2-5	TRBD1	TGCGCCAGCAGCCAATGGGACAGGGGTGAGACCCAGTACTTC	CASSQWDRGETQYF